Below are 8 T cell receptor beta chains sequenced from a single sample in a study of T-cell memory formation after mild COVID-19. Via MiXCR, TCRdb re-called the 5' RACE reads, giving one row per CDR3 protein. The sample records about 280,000 distinct CDR3 sequences, 7% to 10% being singletons. Sequencing used PBMCs or a T cell subset sorted from them (not recorded which). These receptors came from a man aged 18 to 30 who had mild COVID-19 (a few samples of this study predate the infection). Cell type and time point are not known.

V gene TRBV12-3 or TRBV12-4 combines with J gene TRBJ2-2, with D perhaps TRBD1 (6 bases). The CDR3 length is 13 residues. The V gene lost 6 bases and the J gene lost 2 bases, with 7 bases spanning the gap. CDR3 amino acids: CASRDSNTGELFF. CDR3 DNA sequence: TGTGCCAGCAGGGACAGCAACACCGGGGAGCTGTTTTTT.

This clonotype showed up many times. The genes are TRBV11-2 and TRBJ2-3; tentatively, D is TRBD2 (7 bases). The germline V gene encodes CDR1 SGHAT and CDR2 FQNNGV. This CDR3 has 17 residues. The V and J ends lost 2 bases and 1 base respectively, with 16 bases between them. CDR3 nucleotides: TGTGCCAGCAGCTTAATGTCGGGGGGACAACGCACAGATACGCAGTATTTT. This sequence encodes CASSLMSGGQRTDTQYF.

Many counts were recorded for this clonotype. The genes are TRBV20-1 and TRBJ2-5; D uncertain. The V gene lost 0 bases and the J gene lost 5 bases, with 16 bases spanning the gap. Germline loops: CDR1 DFQATT, CDR2 SNEGSKA (reference sequence). This CDR3 contains 15 residues. The CDR3 loop reads CSARDRTPLGETQYF. The CDR3 nucleotides read TGCAGTGCTAGAGATCGGACGCCCTTGGGGGAGACCCAGTACTTC.

This clonotype has a handful of counts. The CDR3 DNA sequence: TGTGCCAGCAGCTTAGGAGGGGGAGCTGGAAACACCATATATTTT. Protein sequence: CASSLGGGAGNTIYF. The V call is TRBV7-2, the J call TRBJ1-3; perhaps TRBD1 as D (6 bases). CDR1 is SGHTA, CDR2 FQGNSA, per germline. The CDR3 runs to 15 residues. V was clipped by 1 base and J by 2 bases, with 9 bases between them.

The rearrangement joins TRBV11-3 to TRBJ2-3, with D perhaps TRBD1 or TRBD2 (5 bases each). CDR1 is SGHNT and CDR2 is YENEEA in the germline V gene. Trimming shortened V by 1 base and J by 5 bases, and 13 bases separated the two germline ends. This CDR3 has 15 residues. The CDR3: CASSLGGARLDTQYF. CDR3 DNA: TGTGCCAGCAGCTTAGGAGGGGCGCGACTAGATACGCAGTATTTT. Filled out from reference TRBV11-3 and TRBJ2-3, the complete variable domain reads EAGVVQSPRYKIIEKKQPVAFWCNPISGHNTLYWYLQNLGQGPELLIRYENEEAVDDSQLPKDRFSAERLKGVDSTLKIQPAELGDSAVYLCASSLGGARLDTQYFGPGTRLTVL.

This clonotype was seen only a few times. V gene TRBV19 combines with J gene TRBJ2-1; D gene unclear. Germline V CDR1 and CDR2: LNHDA, SQIVND (reference sequence). Trimming left V 6 bases short and J 0 bases short, with 15 bases between. This CDR3 has 16 residues. In nucleotides, the CDR3 is TGTGCCAGTAGCCCACTTGACTCGAGCTCCTACAATGAGCAGTTCTTC. Translated, it gives CASSPLDSSSYNEQFF.

This chain connects TRBV5-1 to TRBJ1-2; D is undetermined. V was shortened by 2 bases and J by 3 bases, with 20 bases between the two germline ends. The CDR3 runs to 17 residues. Germline V gene data show CDR1 as SGHRS and CDR2 as YFSETQ. The CDR3 DNA reads TGCGCCAGCAGCTTCTCGGACGGGTTGAGGTCGCACTATGGCTACACCTTC. This gives the protein CASSFSDGLRSHYGYTF.

This clonotype was seen more than once but under ten times. V gene TRBV4-1 combines with J gene TRBJ1-2, with D perhaps matching TRBD1 (6 bases). Germline V CDR1 and CDR2: MGHRA, YSYEKL. Trimming took 0 bases from V and 6 from J, leaving 17 bases between them. This CDR3 is built from 16 residues. The CDR3 spells CASSQEGFRGQDGYTF. In DNA, the CDR3 is TGCGCCAGCAGCCAAGAAGGGTTTCGGGGGCAGGATGGCTACACCTTC.